The T cell receptor (beta chain) described here comes from a study of T cells after yellow fever vaccination. Study overall: It was SMART-Seq v4 Ultra Low Input that prepared the fractions with low cell numbers.

For TCR, cDNA came from 5'RACE template switching, which added a universal primer site and UMIs. TCRdb recomputed calls from the 5' RACE reads with MiXCR, one row per CDR3 protein. The sample records approximately 510,000 distinct CDR3 sequences, just over 20% being singletons. J was trimmed by 5 bases and V by 3 bases; bases with no gene match: 5. This CDR3 is built from 15 residues. Of note for this clonotype: No antigen is known for it.

General study points: Most primary-vaccination clones recurred post-booster (under 98% CD4, around 88% CD8). Only a small proportion of the clonotypes turned up in both the CD4 and the CD8 compartments, likely arising from convergent recombination.

The TCR originated in a man aged 18 to 30 who received the YFV17D yellow fever vaccine. The sequences come from PBMCs, collected about 21 days after the first yellow fever vaccination. The chain has TRBV12-3 or TRBV12-4 and TRBJ2-7, with 12 bases fitting TRBD1. The CDR3, as DNA: TGTGCCAGCAGTTTGGGACAGGGGGCTTGGGACGAGCAGTACTTC. Its protein product is CASSLGQGAWDEQYF.